These 31 T cell receptor beta chains originate from one sample sequenced in a study of blood T cell repertoires in COVID-19. Profiling relied on immunoSEQ multiplex PCR, and the TCRdb table lists in-frame clones only, not all of them. Of about 200,000 clones listed, less than 85% are singletons. Sequencing was carried out using peripheral blood. The receptors shown here come from a woman of 80 years or more with COVID-19, enrolled during active disease.

This rearrangement joins TRBV6-8 to TRBJ1-2; D might be TRBD1 (6 bases). This CDR3 contains 20 residues. Germline V lookup: CDR1 MNHGY, CDR2 SAAAGT. Deletions cut 2 bases from V and 8 bases from J, with 33 bases between. The CDR3 loop reads CASSYTGHFDRKGGKGGYTF. DNA of the CDR3: TGTGCCAGCAGTTACACCGGCCACTTCGACAGGAAAGGGGGTAAGGGCGGCTACACCTTC.

The chain carries TRBV6-6 and TRBJ1-2; TRBD1 aligns across 8 bases. Per the germline V gene, CDR1 is MNHNY and CDR2 is SVGAGI (reference sequence). J was trimmed by 4 bases and V by 6 bases; bases with no gene match: 4. The CDR3 runs to 13 residues. The CDR3 is CASSPGGAYGYTF. The CDR3 nucleotides are TGTGCCAGCAGCCCAGGGGGCGCCTATGGCTACACCTTC.

The chain is built from TRBV19 and TRBJ2-4, with 9 bases that match TRBD1. The germline V gene has CDR1 LNHDA and CDR2 SQIVND (reference sequence). This CDR3 comprises 15 residues. After removal of 4 bases from V and 5 bases from J, the junction contained 6 bases not matched to a gene. CDR3 region: CASSNPRTGENIQYF. The DNA of the CDR3 is TGTGCCAGTAGTAATCCTCGGACAGGGGAAAACATTCAGTACTTC.

The chain combines TRBV29-1 with TRBJ2-1; D remains unclear. Germline values: CDR1 SQVTM, CDR2 ANQGSEA. The ends were cut back, 0 bases at V and 6 bases at J, with 6 bases in the middle. The length of the CDR3 is 12 residues. CDR3 bases: TGCAGCGTTGAAGATGGCACCAATGAGCAGTTCTTC. Residues: CSVEDGTNEQFF.

This clone came up many times. The V and J genes are TRBV29-1 and TRBJ2-2, with 7 bases identical to TRBD1. Unmatched junction bases numbered 8, after V lost 8 bases and J lost 2 bases. The CDR3 sequence is 14 residues long. Germline V gene sequence: CDR1 SQVTM, CDR2 ANQGSEA. CDR3 protein: CSTMGQSNTGELFF. Here the CDR3 DNA reads TGCAGCACCATGGGACAGTCAAACACCGGGGAGCTGTTTTTT.

This chain connects TRBV12-5 to TRBJ1-3; D is uncertain. V gave up 0 bases and J gave up 6 bases, with 9 bases separating them. Germline V CDR1 and CDR2: LGHNT, FRNRAP. The length of the CDR3 is 14 residues. CDR3 loop: CASGLVGGQNTIYF. CDR3 nucleotides: TGTGCTAGTGGTTTGGTAGGAGGTCAAAACACCATATATTTT.

This sequence joins TRBV9 and TRBJ1-6; D unclear. The CDR3 has 15 residues. The V gene lost 4 bases and the J gene lost 10 bases, with 18 bases spanning the gap. Germline V gene sequence: CDR1 SGDLS, CDR2 YYNGEE. CDR3 nucleotide sequence: TGTGCCAGCAGCCCCCGGGGTTCTCTTGGATCACCCCTCCACTTT. Its protein product is CASSPRGSLGSPLHF.

This clone came up once. The chain uses TRBV20-1 and TRBJ2-1; maybe TRBD1 (5 bases). Trimming shortened V by 0 bases and J by 13 bases, and 10 bases separated the two germline ends. The V gene's germline CDR1 is DFQATT and CDR2 SNEGSKA (reference sequence). CDR3 size: 11 residues. The CDR3: CSAREGRTQFF. The CDR3, as DNA: TGCAGTGCTAGAGAGGGGCGGACCCAGTTCTTC.

The V and J genes are TRBV5-5 and TRBJ1-1; possible D gene TRBD1, 6 bases. Per the germline V gene, CDR1 is SGHKS and CDR2 is YYEKEE (reference sequence). CDR3 length: 18 amino acids. Trimming stripped 0 bases from V and 0 bases from J, with 18 bases between. CDR3 nucleotides: TGTGCCAGCAGCTTGGAGGGGGTCGCGACAGTAATGAACACTGAAGCTTTCTTT. Its protein is CASSLEGVATVMNTEAFF.

The CDR3, as DNA: TGTGCTAGTGGTCGGACAGGGAGTTCACCCCTCCACTTT. Translated: CASGRTGSSPLHF. V usage is TRBV12-5 and J usage is TRBJ1-6; 8 bases agree with TRBD1. The V segment lost 5 bases and the J segment 9 bases; nucleotides outside the gene matches: 3. In germline, CDR1 is LGHNT, CDR2 FRNRAP. CDR3 length equals 13 residues.

V usage is TRBV4-2 and J usage is TRBJ2-4, with 11 positions matching TRBD2. The ends lost 3 bases at V and 5 bases at J; junction bases unmatched: 3. The CDR3 is 15 amino acids. Germline CDR1 LGHNA, CDR2 YNFKEQ. The CDR3 nucleotides are TGTGCCAGCAGCCAGAATAGCGGGGGGGAAAACATTCAGTACTTC. Translated, it gives CASSQNSGGENIQYF.

Written as DNA, the CDR3 is TGTGCCAGCAGCATGATCCTAGCGGGTCTGGAGACCCAGTACTTC. Residues: CASSMILAGLETQYF. This chain joins TRBV5-8 and TRBJ2-5, with 8 positions matching TRBD2. Trimming removed 4 bases from V and 5 bases from J; junction bases left unmatched: 10. Germline V lookup: CDR1 SGHTS, CDR2 YDEGEE. The CDR3 loop spans 15 amino acids.

Only a few counts were recorded for this clone. This chain connects TRBV4-1 to TRBJ1-1; D gene unclear. The V end was cut by 0 bases, the J end by 4 bases, with 15 bases between. Germline V gene lookup returns CDR1 MGHRA and CDR2 YSYEKL. CDR3 length equals 16 residues. CDR3 amino acids: CASSQDFRRLGTEAFF. The CDR3 DNA reads as TGCGCCAGCAGCCAAGACTTCCGGCGGCTGGGCACTGAAGCTTTCTTT.

This chain links TRBV7-3 with TRBJ1-2; no definite D call. CDR3 length equals 13 residues. The germline gives CDR1 SGHTA, CDR2 FQGTGA. Trimming left V 4 bases short and J 1 base short, with 7 bases between. CDR3 loop: CASSSDNNYGYTF. The CDR3 nucleotides read TGTGCCAGCAGCTCCGACAATAACTATGGCTACACCTTC.

This sequence joins TRBV4-1 and TRBJ2-7; 9 bases are shared with TRBD2. This CDR3 has 15 amino acids. The germline V gene has CDR1 MGHRA and CDR2 YSYEKL. The J segment lost 4 bases and the V segment lost 4 bases, leaving 8 bases of the junction unmatched. Here the CDR3 reads CASSPVRLAVYEQYF. For the CDR3, the DNA is TGCGCCAGCAGCCCCGTGAGACTAGCGGTGTACGAGCAGTACTTC.

The chain joins TRBV2 to TRBJ2-1; 7 nucleotides align to TRBD2. The CDR3 length is 16 residues. With V trimmed by 6 bases and J by 1 base, 9 bases remained unmatched. CDR1 SNHLY and CDR2 FYNNEI come from the germline V gene. The CDR3 nucleotides read TGTGCCAGCAGGGGGGGAGGGTCCCAGTCCTACAATGAGCAGTTCTTC. Its translation: CASRGGGSQSYNEQFF.

The rearrangement uses TRBV5-1 and TRBJ2-1; 7 nucleotides match TRBD1. Per germline, CDR1 SGHRS and CDR2 YFSETQ. This CDR3 has 15 amino acids. The V segment lost 6 bases and the J segment 0 bases; nucleotides outside the gene matches: 6. The CDR3 here is CASTPTGSSYNEQFF. In DNA form, the CDR3 reads TGCGCCAGCACCCCGACAGGGAGCTCCTACAATGAGCAGTTCTTC.

The CDR3 DNA reads as TGCACCAGCATAAAAAAAAGGGAGTACGAGCAGTACTTC. Amino acid sequence: CTSIKKREYEQYF. The rearrangement joins TRBV1 to TRBJ2-7; TRBD2 is taken as the D call from the table, unchecked against the DNA. TRBV1 is annotated as a pseudogene. The CDR3 loop spans 13 amino acids.

This chain links TRBV5-4 with TRBJ2-5; TRBD1 is a possible D gene (6 bases). Germline V CDR1 and CDR2: SGHNT, YYREEE (reference sequence). The length of the CDR3 is 14 residues. V dropped 4 bases and J dropped 5 bases, with 15 bases sitting between them. In DNA, the CDR3 is TGTGCCAGCAGCCCGGACAGCCTAGGGGAGACCCAGTACTTC. Translation gives CASSPDSLGETQYF.

This rearrangement joins TRBV24-1 to TRBJ2-7, with 8 bases identical to TRBD1. The CDR3 has 15 residues. After removal of 3 bases from V and 3 bases from J, the junction contained 6 bases not matched to a gene. Per germline, CDR1 KGHDR and CDR2 SFDVKD. Written as DNA, the CDR3 is TGTGCCACCAGTGATAGGACAGGGTCCCTCTACGAGCAGTACTTC. This translates into CATSDRTGSLYEQYF.

The CDR3 sequence: CATSWGQGYRTEAFF. CDR3 coding DNA: TGTGCCACCTCCTGGGGACAGGGGTATCGCACTGAAGCTTTCTTT. The chain combines TRBV15 with TRBJ1-1, with 10 bases lining up with TRBD1. Germline assignment: CDR1 LNHNV and CDR2 YYDKDF (reference sequence). The V segment lost 8 bases and the J segment 4 bases; nucleotides outside the gene matches: 10. CDR3 length: 15 residues.

The rearrangement joins TRBV7-2 to TRBJ1-2; perhaps TRBD1 as D (5 bases). With 5 bases removed from V and 8 bases from J, the gap between germline ends came to 12 bases. The V gene's germline CDR1 is SGHTA and CDR2 FQGNSA. CDR3 length: 12 residues. CDR3 sequence (DNA): TGTGCCAGCAGCCCAGTAGGGGTAGGCTACACCTTC. Translated: CASSPVGVGYTF.

The rearrangement joins TRBV5-1 to TRBJ1-2; 9 nucleotides align to TRBD1. The ends lost 2 bases at V and 5 bases at J; junction bases unmatched: 4. CDR1 is SGHRS and CDR2 is YFSETQ in the germline V gene. The CDR3 loop spans 14 amino acids. The chain's CDR3 is CASSLQGATYGYTF. CDR3 bases: TGCGCCAGCAGCTTACAGGGGGCGACTTATGGCTACACCTTC.

The rearrangement links TRBV27 to TRBJ2-7; 11 nucleotides agree with TRBD2. The CDR3 is 18 amino acids. The V gene end was trimmed by 0 bases and the J gene end by 2 bases; junction bases not matched to a gene: 9. Per germline, CDR1 MNHEY and CDR2 SMNVEV (reference sequence). For the CDR3, the DNA is TGTGCCAGCAGTTTATCTAGCGGGAGGGCTCCCAACCCCTACGAGCAGTACTTC. Protein: CASSLSSGRAPNPYEQYF.

This chain connects TRBV2 to TRBJ1-1; 7 bases line up with TRBD1. The CDR3 consists of 13 residues. V shed 7 bases and J 6 bases; nucleotides not matched to a gene: 8. Per the germline V gene, CDR1 is SNHLY and CDR2 is FYNNEI. The CDR3 bases are TGTGCCAGCAAACTTGGGACAGTCTCTGAAGCTTTCTTT. This codes for CASKLGTVSEAFF.

Turning to this clone: This sample also contains other DNA sequences that code for the same CDR3. The gene calls are TRBV6-1 and TRBJ2-5; 8 positions agree with TRBD2. Germline V gives CDR1 MNHNS, CDR2 SASEGT. V shed 4 bases and J 6 bases; nucleotides not matched to a gene: 13. This CDR3 spans 16 amino acids. The CDR3 bases are TGTGCCAGCAGTGGGGGATCCGCGGGGGGTGAAAAGACCCAGTACTTC. Encoded protein: CASSGGSAGGEKTQYF.

This chain connects TRBV28 to TRBJ1-2; D gene ambiguous. Per the germline V gene, CDR1 is MDHEN and CDR2 is SYDVKM. V was cut by 5 bases and J by 8 bases, with 15 bases left in between. This CDR3 comprises 13 residues. CDR3 nucleotide sequence: TGTGCCAGCAGTCTCCGGGATCAGCGAGGCTACACCTTC. Translating gives CASSLRDQRGYTF.

A word on this clone: The sample holds other DNA sequences that translate to the same CDR3. The rearrangement links TRBV20-1 to TRBJ1-5, with D tentatively TRBD1 (6 bases). In germline, CDR1 is DFQATT, CDR2 SNEGSKA (reference sequence). Trimming took off 3 bases at V and 1 base at J, with 7 bases between the two ends. The CDR3 is made up of 13 amino acids. CDR3 sequence: CSASQGSNQPQHF. CDR3 bases: TGCAGTGCTAGTCAGGGGAGCAATCAGCCCCAGCATTTT.

The chain employs TRBV3-1 (or the pseudogene TRBV3-2) and TRBJ2-7, with TRBD1 matching over 9 bases. CDR1 is LGHDT, CDR2 YNNKEL, per germline (reference sequence). The V segment lost 1 base and the J segment 6 bases; nucleotides outside the gene matches: 13. The CDR3 spans 17 residues. The CDR3 DNA sequence: TGTGCCAGCAGCCAAGTCGGACGTGGACAGGGGCCGAGCGAGCAGTACTTC. As protein: CASSQVGRGQGPSEQYF.

This clone was found once. V usage is TRBV21-1 and J usage is TRBJ1-5. TRBV21-1 is deemed a pseudogene. The CDR3 is 16 residues long. CDR3 DNA sequence: TGTGCCAGCAGCAAAGGAGGGCCCCCTGGTAATCAGCCCCAGCATTTT. This translates into CASSKGGPPGNQPQHF.

The chain joins TRBV5-5 to TRBJ1-2; maybe TRBD1 (5 bases). The CDR3 covers 14 residues. V lost 3 bases, J lost 2 bases, and 11 bases lay in between. Germline V CDR1 and CDR2: SGHKS, YYEKEE (reference sequence). In DNA, the CDR3 is TGTGCCAGCAGCTGGGGACGGGGGAACTATGGCTACACCTTC. Translation: CASSWGRGNYGYTF.